These T cell receptor beta chains were read from a single sample in a study of beta chain features in type 1 diabetes. The data were produced by immunoSEQ multiplex PCR, yet TCRdb's version contains in-frame clones alone and is incomplete. This sample yields some 660,000 clones, of which more than 13% are seen a single time; 0.035% to 0.045% belongs to the top ten. Material: naive CD4+ T cells from blood. The receptors shown here come from a man between 18 and 35 years old with type 1 diabetes. The CDR3 runs from the conserved cysteine through the conserved F or W. A D gene is named only where the DNA matches it firmly. Not every row has a clone size; where given, it reads once, few, many or a size class.

NA,TRBV10-3,TRBJ1-1,TRBD1,CAISERDSNTEAFF,TGTGCCATCAGTGAGAGGGACAGCAACACTGAAGCTTTCTTT
NA,TRBV30,TRBJ1-5,NA,CASSRDSNQPQHF,TGTGCAAGTTCCCGGGACAGCAATCAGCCCCAGCATTTT
few,TRBV6-5,TRBJ1-3,NA,CASSYGGLGNTIYF,TGTGCCAGCAGTTACGGGGGGCTCGGAAACACCATATATTTT
NA,TRBV11-2,TRBJ2-5,NA,CASSLDPTGQGTQYF,TGTGCCAGCAGCTTAGATCCCACGGGCCAGGGGACCCAGTACTTC
NA,TRBV7-2,TRBJ2-3,NA,CASSLNGGLADTQYF,TGTGCCAGCAGCTTAAACGGGGGCCTCGCAGATACGCAGTATTTT
few,TRBV19,TRBJ2-3,NA,CATKTGRSTDTQYF,TGTGCCACTAAGACGGGACGGAGCACAGATACGCAGTATTTT
few,TRBV2,TRBJ2-1,NA,CASRATYNEQFF,TGTGCCAGCAGAGCAACCTACAATGAGCAGTTCTTC
NA,TRBV15,TRBJ2-3,NA,CATSRDHAGTQYF,TGTGCCACCAGCAGAGATCATGCTGGTACGCAGTATTTT
NA,TRBV30,TRBJ1-4,NA,CAWSGRPATNEKLFF,TGTGCCTGGAGCGGACGGCCCGCAACTAATGAAAAACTGTTTTTT
NA,TRBV6-6,TRBJ2-3,TRBD2,CCTTGGGSTDTQYF,TGTTGTACAACTGGGGGGGGGAGCACAGATACGCAGTATTTT
NA,TRBV6-5,TRBJ1-6,NA,CASSFLSGYNSPLHF,TGTGCCAGCAGTTTCTTGTCGGGGTATAATTCACCCCTCCACTTT
few,TRBV7-9,TRBJ2-3,NA,CASSLRLDLDTQYF,TGTGCCAGCAGCTTAAGGCTGGACTTGGATACGCAGTATTTT
NA,TRBV4-1,TRBJ2-6,NA,CASRTSGANVLTF,TGCGCCAGCAGGACCTCTGGGGCCAACGTCCTGACTTTC
NA,TRBV7-9,TRBJ2-1,TRBD2,CASSPLAGGNNEQFF,TGTGCCAGCAGCCCCCTAGCGGGAGGCAACAATGAGCAGTTCTTC
few,TRBV9,TRBJ2-7,NA,CASSVSPGSDYSEQYF,TGTGCCAGCAGCGTAAGCCCAGGGAGTGATTACTCCGAGCAGTACTTC
NA,TRBV6-5,TRBJ2-7,TRBD2,CASTPGTSGDYEQYF,TGTGCCAGCACCCCTGGGACTAGCGGTGACTACGAGCAGTACTTC
NA,TRBV19,TRBJ2-7,TRBD2,CASSITAGAYEQYF,TGTGCCAGTAGTATAACAGCGGGAGCCTACGAGCAGTACTTC
few,TRBV4-1,TRBJ2-4,TRBD2,CASSPTSGSAKNIQYF,TGCGCCAGCAGCCCGACTAGCGGGAGTGCCAAAAACATTCAGTACTTC
few,TRBV5-1,TRBJ2-7,NA,CASSLTGGTYEQYF,TGCGCCAGCAGCTTGACAGGCGGTACCTACGAGCAGTACTTC
NA,TRBV18,TRBJ2-3,NA,CASSDLITDTQYF,TGTGCCAGCTCAGATTTAATCACAGATACGCAGTATTTT
few,TRBV15,TRBJ2-7,NA,CATSRDVLGHKAYEQYF,TGTGCCACCAGCAGAGATGTACTGGGACACAAGGCCTACGAGCAGTACTTC
few,TRBV10-3,TRBJ2-5,NA,CAISEHEGPATQYF,TGTGCCATCAGTGAGCACGAGGGGCCGGCGACCCAGTACTTC
NA,TRBV7-9,TRBJ2-1,NA,CASSLGTSLVVDEQFF,TGTGCCAGCAGCTTAGGTACCTCCCTTGTGGTTGATGAGCAGTTCTTC
few,TRBV7-2,TRBJ1-1,NA,CASSFVGNTEAFF,TGTGCCAGCAGCTTTGTGGGGAACACTGAAGCTTTCTTT
NA,TRBV2,TRBJ1-2,NA,CASSEGRVYGYTF,TGTGCCAGCAGTGAAGGGAGGGTCTATGGCTACACCTTC
few,TRBV18,TRBJ1-4,NA,CASSPAVALYNEKLFF,TGTGCCAGCTCACCTGCCGTGGCCCTCTACAATGAAAAACTGTTTTTT
few,TRBV29-1,TRBJ1-4,NA,CAVWSNEKLFF,TGCGCCGTGTGGTCGAATGAAAAACTGTTTTTT
NA,TRBV27,TRBJ2-3,TRBD2,CASSLSRLAGVSDTQYF,TGTGCCAGCAGTCTGTCAAGACTAGCGGGAGTATCTGATACGCAGTATTTT
NA,TRBV9,TRBJ1-2,NA,CASSLGQTNYGYTF,TGTGCCAGCAGCCTCGGGCAGACGAACTATGGCTACACCTTC
NA,TRBV18,TRBJ1-6,NA,CASSPGDSPLHF,TGTGCCAGCTCACCGGGCGACTCACCCCTCCACTTT
NA,TRBV6-1,TRBJ2-1,TRBD2,CASSGLAGRYNEQFF,TGTGCCAGCAGTGGGCTAGCGGGAAGGTACAATGAGCAGTTCTTC
NA,TRBV30,TRBJ2-7,NA,CAWRGGGLEQYF,TGTGCCTGGAGAGGTGGAGGGTTAGAGCAGTACTTC
NA,TRBV4-3,TRBJ1-1,NA,CASSYYIRGANTEAFF,TGCGCCAGCAGCTACTACATCAGGGGCGCGAACACTGAAGCTTTCTTT
NA,TRBV19,TRBJ1-2,NA,CASNTATGPNTYGYTF,TGTGCCAGTAATACTGCGACGGGACCAAATACCTATGGCTACACCTTC
few,TRBV7-9,TRBJ2-7,TRBD1,CASSPRQGADRYEQYF,TGTGCCAGCAGCCCGAGACAGGGGGCGGATCGTTACGAGCAGTACTTC
NA,TRBV2,TRBJ2-1,NA,CASSETRDEQFF,TGTGCCAGCAGCGAGACTAGAGATGAGCAGTTCTTC
NA,TRBV28,TRBJ2-2,NA,CASTPAWGKNTGELFF,TGTGCCAGCACCCCGGCTTGGGGGAAGAACACCGGGGAGCTGTTTTTT
NA,TRBV18,TRBJ1-1,NA,CASSTGQNTEAFF,TGTGCCAGCTCAACCGGACAGAACACTGAAGCTTTCTTT
NA,TRBV30,TRBJ1-4,NA,CAWSKGIGATNEKLFF,TGTGCCTGGAGTAAAGGAATAGGGGCAACTAATGAAAAACTGTTTTTT
NA,TRBV28,TRBJ1-2,NA,CASTQGQGRDGYTF,TGTGCCAGCACCCAAGGCCAGGGACGTGATGGCTACACCTTC
NA,TRBV27,TRBJ1-1,NA,CASARRPNTEAFF,TGTGCCAGTGCCCGGCGGCCGAACACTGAAGCTTTCTTT
NA,TRBV2,TRBJ2-1,NA,CASGDASSYNEQFF,TGTGCCAGCGGGGACGCCAGCTCCTACAATGAGCAGTTCTTC
few,TRBV14,TRBJ2-5,TRBD2,CASSQRTRETQYF,TGTGCCAGCAGCCAACGGACTAGAGAGACCCAGTACTTC
NA,TRBV7-9,TRBJ1-5,NA,CASSLVGGGQPQHF,TGTGCCAGCAGCTTAGTCGGGGGCGGTCAGCCCCAGCATTTT
NA,TRBV6-1,TRBJ2-1,NA,CASTEGVHSYNEQFF,TGTGCCAGCACAGAGGGGGTTCACTCCTACAATGAGCAGTTCTTC
NA,TRBV6-5,TRBJ2-7,NA,CASSPKGPYEQYF,TGTGCCAGCAGCCCTAAGGGGCCCTACGAGCAGTACTTC
few,TRBV6-5,TRBJ2-3,NA,CASSWATSDTQYF,TGTGCCAGCAGTTGGGCGACGTCAGATACGCAGTATTTT
few,TRBV4-3,TRBJ1-4,NA,CASSPGEKLFF,TGCGCCAGCAGCCCTGGTGAAAAACTGTTTTTT
few,TRBV6-6,TRBJ1-1,NA,CASSRVLNTEAFF,TGTGCCAGCAGCAGAGTGCTGAACACTGAAGCTTTCTTT
few,TRBV5-1,TRBJ1-5,TRBD1,CASSQGQGGQPQHF,TGCGCCAGCAGTCAGGGACAGGGTGGCCAGCCCCAGCATTTT
NA,TRBV7-9,TRBJ2-7,TRBD2,CASSLRTSGSYEQYF,TGTGCCAGCAGCTTACGGACTAGCGGGAGCTACGAGCAGTACTTC
NA,TRBV5-1,TRBJ1-2,TRBD1,CASSLATGDGYTF,TGCGCCAGCAGCTTGGCTACAGGGGATGGCTACACCTTC
NA,TRBV18,TRBJ2-1,TRBD2,CASSPPGLAKNEQFF,TGTGCCAGCTCACCCCCGGGACTAGCAAAGAATGAGCAGTTCTTC
few,TRBV15,TRBJ2-4,TRBD1,CATSGGQGNIQYF,TGTGCCACCAGCGGGGGACAGGGAAACATTCAGTACTTC
NA,TRBV29-1,TRBJ1-5,NA,CSVETASNQPQHF,TGCAGCGTTGAAACAGCTAGCAATCAGCCCCAGCATTTT
NA,TRBV7-9,TRBJ2-3,TRBD1,CASSTRTGGDTQYF,TGTGCCAGCAGCACACGGACAGGTGGGGATACGCAGTATTTT
NA,TRBV19,TRBJ1-1,NA,CASSIRSAEAFF,TGTGCCAGTAGTATAAGAAGCGCTGAAGCTTTCTTT
few,TRBV29-1,TRBJ2-2,NA,CSVEYRVDTGELFF,TGCAGCGTTGAATACAGGGTTGACACCGGGGAGCTGTTTTTT